Listed here are 20 T cell receptor beta chains from one sample, sequenced in a study of radiotherapy plus CTLA-4 blockade in lung cancer. Measured with immunoSEQ multiplex PCR; TCRdb has only the in-frame clones, and not every one. The profile shows about 45,000 clones, 60% to 80% of them singletons. Specimen: peripheral blood, collected from a patient treated with radiotherapy plus ipilimumab. The receptors come from a human donor with non-small cell lung cancer who had stable disease on radiotherapy plus ipilimumab.

V is TRBV19 and J is TRBJ1-3; D perhaps matches TRBD1 (5 bases). Per germline, CDR1 LNHDA and CDR2 SQIVND (reference sequence). Deletions cut 8 bases from V and 4 bases from J, with 12 bases between. The CDR3 sequence is 13 residues long. The CDR3 loop is CASAQGSGNTIYF. CDR3 in DNA: TGTGCCAGTGCCCAGGGCAGCGGAAACACCATATATTTT. The entire variable domain, with the rest obtained from reference TRBV19 and TRBJ1-3, is as follows: DGGITQSPKYLFRKEGQNVTLSCEQNLNHDAMYWYRQDPGQGLRLIYYSQIVNDFQKGDIAEGYSVSREKKESFPLTVTSAQKNPTAFYLCASAQGSGNTIYFGEGSWLTVV.

This clone has a single count. The J gene is TRBJ1-2, the V gene TRBV19; TRBD1 agrees at 9 bases. The V gene's germline CDR1 is LNHDA and CDR2 SQIVND (reference sequence). The CDR3 runs to 15 residues. With V trimmed by 6 bases and J by 4 bases, 9 bases remained unmatched. CDR3 region: CASSYRQGGPYGYTF. In nucleotides, the CDR3 is TGTGCCAGTAGCTACAGACAGGGGGGACCCTATGGCTACACCTTC.

The chain couples TRBV13 to TRBJ2-3; 8 nucleotides line up with TRBD2. Trimming cost V 7 bases and J 1 base; bases outside gene matches: 4. Germline V CDR1 and CDR2: PRHDT, FYEKMQ (reference sequence). CDR3 size: 14 residues. The CDR3 DNA reads as TGTGCCAGCAATCGCGGGGGGCGCACAGATACGCAGTATTTT. This gives the protein CASNRGGRTDTQYF. Full variable domain (remainder filled in from reference TRBV13 and TRBJ2-3): AAGVIQSPRHLIKEKRETATLKCYPIPRHDTVYWYQQGPGQDPQFLISFYEKMQSDKGSIPDRFSAQQFSDYHSELNMSSLELGDSALYFCASNRGGRTDTQYFGPGTRLTVL.

This clone came up once. V gene TRBV7-9 combines with J gene TRBJ1-5; TRBD1 matches 7 bases. Germline trimming cut 5 bases from V and 0 bases from J; bases unmatched to any gene: 7. Looked up from germline, CDR1 is SEHNR and CDR2 is FQNEAQ (reference sequence). The CDR3 length is 16 residues. CDR3 sequence (DNA): TGTGCCAGCAGCCCTCAGACAGGGAATAGCAATCAGCCCCAGCATTTT. Translation: CASSPQTGNSNQPQHF.

This chain uses TRBV11-3 with TRBJ2-2; 7 bases are shared with TRBD2. Trimming cost V 1 base and J 6 bases; bases outside gene matches: 5. The CDR3 sequence is 15 residues long. Germline CDR1 SGHNT, CDR2 YENEEA. CDR3 sequence: CASSLGGRGSGELFF. The DNA of the CDR3 is TGTGCCAGCAGCTTAGGAGGGAGGGGCTCCGGGGAGCTGTTTTTT. The full variable domain, with the rest looked up from reference TRBV11-3 and TRBJ2-2, is EAGVVQSPRYKIIEKKQPVAFWCNPISGHNTLYWYLQNLGQGPELLIRYENEEAVDDSQLPKDRFSAERLKGVDSTLKIQPAELGDSAVYLCASSLGGRGSGELFFGEGSRLTVL.

The CDR3 nucleotides are TGTGCCAGCAGACCCGGACAGGGAGATTCACCCCTCCACTTT. Protein sequence: CASRPGQGDSPLHF. The rearrangement uses TRBV2 and TRBJ1-6, with TRBD1 identical over 8 bases. The J segment lost 8 bases and the V segment lost 6 bases, leaving 6 bases of the junction unmatched. This CDR3 has 14 residues. Germline V gene sequence: CDR1 SNHLY, CDR2 FYNNEI.

This chain connects TRBV27 to TRBJ2-2, with 8 bases identical to TRBD1. Losses at the gene ends were 4 bases for V and 4 bases for J; bases not matched to a gene: 8. CDR1 is MNHEY, CDR2 SMNVEV, per germline (reference sequence). CDR3 length equals 16 residues. CDR3 region: CASSWSTGGGTGELFF. DNA of the CDR3: TGTGCCAGCAGTTGGTCCACAGGGGGAGGCACCGGGGAGCTGTTTTTT.

This clone was picked up a small number of times. This rearrangement joins TRBV19 to TRBJ1-3; D is unclear. V was cut by 8 bases and J by 4 bases, with 6 bases left in between. CDR1 is LNHDA, CDR2 SQIVND, per germline (reference sequence). The CDR3 is made up of 11 amino acids. The CDR3 reads CASGAGNTIYF. The CDR3 nucleotides are TGTGCCAGTGGAGCAGGAAACACCATATATTTT.

V gene TRBV7-9 combines with J gene TRBJ2-1, with D unresolved. The CDR3 contains 13 residues. Germline loops: CDR1 SEHNR, CDR2 FQNEAQ (reference sequence). The ends were cut back, 1 base at V and 5 bases at J, with 6 bases in the middle. As DNA, the CDR3 is TGTGCCAGCAGCTTAGATTGGAACAATGAGCAGTTCTTC. This encodes CASSLDWNNEQFF.

This clone occurred a few times. The chain joins TRBV5-6 to TRBJ1-2; maybe TRBD1 (5 bases). CDR1 is SGHDT and CDR2 is YYEEEE in the germline V gene. The ends were cut back, 0 bases at V and 4 bases at J, with 19 bases in the middle. The CDR3 extends over 17 amino acids. CDR3 sequence (DNA): TGTGCCAGCAGCTTGGCCGAGGGAAGGGGCTCGGTCTATGGCTACACCTTC. Translating it yields CASSLAEGRGSVYGYTF.

The rearrangement links TRBV7-9 to TRBJ1-6; D not resolved. This CDR3 spans 14 amino acids. Trimming left V 3 bases short and J 7 bases short, with 10 bases between. Germline assignment: CDR1 SEHNR and CDR2 FQNEAQ (reference sequence). In DNA, the CDR3 is TGTGCCAGCAGCTTGCAAGGGTTCAATTCACCCCTCCACTTT. Translated: CASSLQGFNSPLHF.

The gene calls are TRBV27 and TRBJ1-5; D is uncertain. V was trimmed by 3 bases and J by 3 bases, leaving 3 bases between them. Per germline, CDR1 MNHEY and CDR2 SMNVEV (reference sequence). The CDR3 length is 12 residues. CDR3 sequence reads: CASSFVNQPQHF. For the CDR3, the DNA is TGTGCCAGCAGTTTCGTCAATCAGCCCCAGCATTTT.

This chain joins TRBV5-1 and TRBJ1-2; maybe TRBD1 (5 bases). Trimming took 2 bases from V and 4 from J, leaving 12 bases between them. This CDR3 is 14 amino acids long. In germline, CDR1 is SGHRS, CDR2 YFSETQ. CDR3 amino acids: CASSFVQGPYGYTF. The DNA of the CDR3 is TGCGCCAGCAGCTTCGTCCAGGGTCCCTATGGCTACACCTTC. The full variable domain, rest sourced from reference TRBV5-1 and TRBJ1-2, is KAGVTQTPRYLIKTRGQQVTLSCSPISGHRSVSWYQQTPGQGLQFLFEYFSETQRNKGNFPGRFSGRQFSNSRSEMNVSTLELGDSALYLCASSFVQGPYGYTFGSGTRLTVV.

The rearrangement joins TRBV5-1 to TRBJ1-1; no clear D. V lost 1 base and J 6 bases, leaving 10 bases between the germline ends. The germline gives CDR1 SGHRS, CDR2 YFSETQ. The CDR3 totals 13 residues. The CDR3 DNA follows: TGCGCCAGCAGCTTGTCGGGCAGGTCTGAAGCTTTCTTT. It encodes CASSLSGRSEAFF.

The J gene is TRBJ1-1, the V gene TRBV7-9, with TRBD1 matching over 7 bases. Germline trimming cut 4 bases from V and 1 base from J; bases unmatched to any gene: 3. The CDR3 has 14 residues. The V gene's germline CDR1 is SEHNR and CDR2 FQNEAQ (reference sequence). The CDR3 loop reads CASSSGTANTEAFF. The DNA of the CDR3 is TGTGCCAGCAGCTCCGGGACAGCGAACACTGAAGCTTTCTTT. The full variable domain, rest sourced from reference TRBV7-9 and TRBJ1-1, is DTGVSQNPRHKITKRGQNVTFRCDPISEHNRLYWYRQTLGQGPEFLTYFQNEAQLEKSRLLSDRFSAERPKGSFSTLEIQRTEQGDSAMYLCASSSGTANTEAFFGQGTRLTVV.

V and J are TRBV4-1 and TRBJ1-6; TRBD1 is a possible D gene (6 bases). This CDR3 comprises 16 residues. Trimming stripped 3 bases from V and 7 bases from J, with 16 bases between. Germline loops: CDR1 MGHRA, CDR2 YSYEKL. The CDR3 DNA is TGCGCCAGCAGCCATCCTTGGACAGCTACAAATTCACCCCTCCACTTT. Translating it yields CASSHPWTATNSPLHF.

The chain carries TRBV4-1 and TRBJ2-5, with 13 bases aligning to TRBD2. CDR1 MGHRA and CDR2 YSYEKL come from the germline V gene. V dropped 0 bases and J dropped 5; count of bases not matched to a gene: 9. The CDR3 length is 18 residues. The CDR3 DNA reads TGCGCCAGCAGCCAAGATCAACTAGCGGGGGGGCGTGGGGAGACCCAGTACTTC. Its translation: CASSQDQLAGGRGETQYF.

The chain uses TRBV6-5 and TRBJ2-5; 7 bases map to TRBD1. The J segment lost 7 bases and the V segment lost 6 bases, leaving 14 bases of the junction unmatched. There are 15 residues in the CDR3. Germline V gives CDR1 MNHEY, CDR2 SVGAGI. The CDR3 loop reads CASSSSRDRDGTQYF. The CDR3 coding sequence is TGTGCCAGCAGCTCCTCTCGAGACAGGGATGGGACCCAGTACTTC.

The chain has TRBV28 and TRBJ1-2, with D possibly matching TRBD1 (6 bases). The V gene lost 4 bases and the J gene lost 2 bases, with 11 bases spanning the gap. Germline V gene sequence: CDR1 MDHEN, CDR2 SYDVKM. CDR3 length equals 14 residues. The CDR3 is CASSSPRGNYGYTF. CDR3 nucleotides: TGTGCCAGCAGTTCCCCGAGGGGGAACTATGGCTACACCTTC.

This chain's CDR3 is CASSVEHSYEQYF. The CDR3 coding sequence is TGTGCCAGCAGTGTAGAACACTCCTACGAGCAGTACTTC. The rearrangement links TRBV6-1 to TRBJ2-7; D is unclear. Per the germline V gene, CDR1 is MNHNS and CDR2 is SASEGT. The V gene lost 4 bases and the J gene lost 0 bases, with 7 bases spanning the gap. The CDR3 is 13 residues long.